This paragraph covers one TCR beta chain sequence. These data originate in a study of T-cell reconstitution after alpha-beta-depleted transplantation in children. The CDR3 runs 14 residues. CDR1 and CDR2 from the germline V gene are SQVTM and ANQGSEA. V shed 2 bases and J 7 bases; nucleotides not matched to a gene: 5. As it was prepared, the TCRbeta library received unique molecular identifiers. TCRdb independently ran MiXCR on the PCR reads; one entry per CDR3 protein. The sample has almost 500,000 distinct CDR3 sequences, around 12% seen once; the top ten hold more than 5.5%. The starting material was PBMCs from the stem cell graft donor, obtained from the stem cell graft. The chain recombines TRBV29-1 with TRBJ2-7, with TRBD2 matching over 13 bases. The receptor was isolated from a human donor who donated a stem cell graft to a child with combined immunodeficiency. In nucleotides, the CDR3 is TGCAGCGTTGAACGACTAGCGGGAGGCCGGGAGCAGTACTTC. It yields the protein CSVERLAGGREQYF.